These T cell receptor beta chains were read from a single sample in a study of T cells after posttransplantation cyclophosphamide. Sequencing was performed with immunoSEQ multiplex PCR; in TCRdb, only in-frame clones are kept and a portion is missing. The data hold some 52,000 clones, with about 86% observed a single time. Sample: PBMCs. The receptors originated from a man younger than 40 with a blood cancer, CMV-positive, and with a related stem cell donor. CDR3s include the opening cysteine and the closing phenylalanine or tryptophan. A D gene is named only where the DNA matches it firmly. Expanded clones are given a class, and other clones once, few, many or no size at all.

v_gene	abundance	j_gene	d_gene	CDR3aa	CDR3nt
TRBV15	once	TRBJ1-1	TRBD1	CATSRGGQTEAFF	TGTGCCACCAGCAGAGGGGGACAGACTGAAGCTTTCTTT
TRBV19	.	TRBJ2-2	.	CASSQTGELFF	TGTGCCAGTAGTCAGACCGGGGAGCTGTTTTTT
TRBV14	.	TRBJ2-7	TRBD1	CASSRQGSSYEQYF	TGTGCCAGCAGCCGACAGGGTAGCTCCTACGAGCAGTACTTC
TRBV4-3	.	TRBJ2-1	.	CASSQDQGGTGNEQFF	TGCGCCAGCAGCCAAGATCAGGGCGGGACTGGCAATGAGCAGTTCTTC
TRBV4-3	.	TRBJ1-1	.	CASSQDSFRDTEAFF	TGCGCCAGCAGCCAAGATTCGTTCCGGGACACTGAAGCTTTCTTT
TRBV19	.	TRBJ2-2	TRBD1	CASCRGRLTGELFF	TGTGCCAGTTGCAGGGGGCGCCTCACCGGGGAGCTGTTTTTT
TRBV7-3	.	TRBJ2-2	.	CASSRLGGANTGELFF	TGTGCCAGCAGCCGCCTAGGAGGGGCGAACACCGGGGAGCTGTTTTTT
TRBV7-9	.	TRBJ2-7	TRBD1	CASSLGTGSQGEQYF	TGTGCCAGCAGCTTAGGGACAGGGTCCCAGGGGGAGCAGTACTTC
TRBV19	.	TRBJ1-1	TRBD1	CASRGTGTRNTEAFF	TGTGCCAGTAGGGGGACAGGGACACGGAACACTGAAGCTTTCTTT
TRBV10-3	.	TRBJ2-7	.	CAISSYLQLSYEQYF	TGTGCCATCAGTTCGTACTTACAGCTCTCCTACGAGCAGTACTTC
TRBV4-2	.	TRBJ1-3	.	CASSQESQGFTGNTIYF	TGTGCCAGCAGCCAAGAATCTCAGGGGTTTACTGGAAACACCATATATTTT
TRBV11-2	.	TRBJ2-7	TRBD2	CASSPLTSVSYEQYF	TGTGCCAGCAGCCCCCTGACTAGCGTATCCTACGAGCAGTACTTC
TRBV2	.	TRBJ2-7	TRBD1	CASKGQVSNYEQYF	TGTGCCAGCAAGGGACAGGTATCGAACTACGAGCAGTACTTC
TRBV4-2	once	TRBJ2-1	TRBD2	CASSQDGTSGYNEQFF	TGTGCCAGCAGCCAAGATGGGACTAGCGGGTACAATGAGCAGTTCTTC
TRBV29-1	.	TRBJ2-3	TRBD1	CSVGQGTVTDTQYF	TGCAGCGTAGGACAGGGCACAGTCACAGATACGCAGTATTTT
TRBV25-1	.	TRBJ2-1	.	CASSDRDSPTNNEQFF	TGTGCCAGCAGTGATCGGGACTCACCGACCAACAATGAGCAGTTCTTC
TRBV10-1	once	TRBJ2-4	TRBD2	CASSEPIPQASGSAKNIQYF	TGCGCCAGCAGTGAGCCCATCCCCCAGGCTAGCGGGTCGGCCAAAAACATTCAGTACTTC
TRBV30	.	TRBJ2-7	TRBD1	CAWGGRDRGTYEQYF	TGTGCCTGGGGGGGAAGAGACAGGGGGACCTACGAGCAGTACTTC
TRBV6-5	.	TRBJ1-1	TRBD1	CASSYYGQGANTEAFF	TGTGCCAGCAGTTACTACGGGCAGGGGGCGAACACTGAAGCTTTCTTT
TRBV6-5	.	TRBJ1-5	.	CASSRDRVQPQHF	TGTGCCAGCAGCCGCGACAGAGTCCAGCCCCAGCATTTT
TRBV9	.	TRBJ2-1	TRBD2	CASSVGWEGSYNEQFF	TGTGCCAGCAGCGTAGGGTGGGAGGGCTCCTACAATGAGCAGTTCTTC
TRBV5-1	.	TRBJ1-4	.	CASSLVGGDEKLFF	TGCGCCAGCAGCTTGGTAGGCGGGGATGAAAAACTGTTTTTT
TRBV28	.	TRBJ1-5	TRBD1	CASSLLGQGNWGNQPQHF	TGTGCCAGCAGTTTACTGGGACAGGGAAATTGGGGCAATCAGCCCCAGCATTTT
TRBV18	.	TRBJ1-1	TRBD1	CASSPRDQGANTEAFF	TGTGCCAGCTCACCGCGTGACCAGGGGGCTAACACTGAAGCTTTCTTT
TRBV7-9	.	TRBJ2-7	TRBD1	CASSSGQAAYEQYF	TGTGCCAGCAGCTCAGGACAGGCGGCCTACGAGCAGTACTTC
TRBV19	.	TRBJ2-1	TRBD2	CASGSGVPFF	TGTGCCAGTGGGAGCGGGGTACCGTTCTTC
TRBV7-2	.	TRBJ2-7	TRBD1	CASSARQGAVEQYF	TGTGCCAGCAGCGCTCGACAGGGGGCGGTCGAGCAGTACTTC
TRBV15	.	TRBJ2-5	.	CATSRDVSGFQETQYF	TGTGCCACCAGCAGAGATGTTTCGGGATTCCAAGAGACCCAGTACTTC
TRBV18	.	TRBJ2-7	.	CASSLQSSYEQYF	TGTGCCAGCTCACTACAGAGCTCCTACGAGCAGTACTTC
TRBV28	.	TRBJ2-3	.	CASRKRSTDTQYF	TGTGCCAGCAGGAAGCGGTCCACAGATACGCAGTATTTT
TRBV11-3	.	TRBJ2-7	TRBD2	CASSPTGLAGGRVYEQYF	TGTGCCAGCAGCCCCACCGGACTAGCGGGAGGTCGTGTGTACGAGCAGTACTTC
TRBV13	.	TRBJ2-2	.	CASSRTGGPGELFF	TGTGCCAGCAGCCGAACAGGAGGGCCCGGGGAGCTGTTTTTT
TRBV5-6	.	TRBJ1-4	.	CASSDLSGGVMEKLFF	TGTGCCAGCAGCGACCTATCGGGGGGGGTGATGGAAAAACTGTTTTTT
TRBV7-9	few	TRBJ1-2	TRBD1	CASSHSPSGTGGAEGYTF	TGTGCCAGCAGCCATTCCCCGTCAGGGACAGGGGGCGCGGAAGGCTACACCTTC
TRBV4-1	.	TRBJ2-1	TRBD2	CASSQSQLAGGYNEQFF	TGCGCCAGCAGTCAAAGTCAGCTAGCGGGAGGGTACAATGAGCAGTTCTTC
TRBV2	few	TRBJ1-1	TRBD1	CASKQGSTEAFF	TGTGCCAGCAAACAGGGGAGCACTGAAGCTTTCTTT
TRBV27	.	TRBJ2-1	TRBD2	CASSPSGRVPYNEQFF	TGTGCCAGCAGCCCTAGCGGGAGAGTCCCCTACAATGAGCAGTTCTTC
TRBV5-4	.	TRBJ1-1	.	CASSLQQGRVRDEAFF	TGTGCCAGCAGCTTGCAACAGGGCAGAGTTCGGGATGAAGCTTTCTTT
TRBV4-2	.	TRBJ1-4	.	CASSQGNGATNEKLFF	TGTGCCAGCAGCCAGGGGAACGGGGCAACTAATGAAAAACTGTTTTTT
TRBV28	few	TRBJ1-1	.	CASSQNAEAFF	TGTGCCAGCAGCCAGAACGCTGAAGCTTTCTTT
TRBV5-1	.	TRBJ1-3	.	CASSSTPGNGNTIYF	TGCGCCAGCAGCTCGACTCCAGGGAATGGAAACACCATATATTTT
TRBV7-9	.	TRBJ2-7	TRBD1	CASSLQGVGYEQYF	TGTGCCAGCAGCCTGCAGGGGGTGGGCTACGAGCAGTACTTC
TRBV2	few	TRBJ1-5	.	CASRWEGNQPQHF	TGTGCCAGCAGGTGGGAGGGCAATCAGCCCCAGCATTTT
TRBV6-6	few	TRBJ1-2	.	CASSPYLREGYTF	TGTGCCAGCAGTCCCTACCTTAGGGAGGGCTACACCTTC
TRBV7-9	.	TRBJ2-7	.	CASSWDKTYEQYF	TGTGCCAGCAGCTGGGACAAGACCTACGAGCAGTACTTC
TRBV5-4	once	TRBJ2-7	TRBD1	CASSDPGQGTYEQYF	TGTGCCAGCAGCGATCCGGGACAGGGAACCTACGAGCAGTACTTC
TRBV2	few	TRBJ2-1	.	CASRGSPKSSEQFF	TGTGCCAGCAGAGGGAGTCCCAAATCGAGTGAGCAGTTCTTC
TRBV7-2	.	TRBJ2-5	TRBD2	CASSLAPTSGRGDQYF	TGTGCCAGCAGCTTAGCGCCCACTAGCGGAAGGGGTGACCAGTACTTC